The TCR beta chain under discussion was sequenced for a study of T cells in Graves' hyperthyroidism and ophthalmopathy. About the research overall: Before treatment of any kind, peripheral blood was taken at initial diagnosis.

This clonotype was counted a few times. CDR1 is MNHNS and CDR2 is SASEGT in the germline V gene. Trimming removed 3 bases at V and 5 bases at J, with 13 bases between. The CDR3 contains 14 residues. RNA transcripts served as the template for amplifying TCR beta CDR3 regions. Initially, a first-round RT-PCR of the TCR CDR3 employed the HTBI primer set. One entry per CDR3 protein results from TCRdb running MiXCR on the multiplex PCR reads. The sample holds approximately 700,000 distinct CDR3 sequences, about a sixth seen once. The clonotype was recovered from a man aged 18 to 29 with Graves' hyperthyroidism. The chain joins TRBV6-1 to TRBJ2-5; no firm D call. Sequencing was carried out using blood. This CDR3 is CASSDLYPRETQYF. CDR3 DNA: TGTGCCAGCAGTGATCTTTATCCCCGGGAGACCCAGTACTTC.